This T cell receptor (beta chain) was recovered during a study of T cells expressing NK-cell markers. TCRdb re-called the 5' RACE reads and shows each CDR3 protein once, DNA omitted. The specimen's table records some 190,000 distinct CDR3 sequences. The CDR3 is 13 residues long. Germline CDR1 reads MNHNY; CDR2 reads SVGAGI (reference sequence). V and J are TRBV6-6 and TRBJ2-5; TCRdb picks TRBD2, but there is no DNA to check that call. The source is a man aged 18-70 years in good health. What was sequenced was blood T cells: a sorted CD56 or NKG2C T cell subset, CD4+ or CD8+ T cells, or bulk PBMC T cells (not recorded which). CDR3: CASSWLAQETQYF.